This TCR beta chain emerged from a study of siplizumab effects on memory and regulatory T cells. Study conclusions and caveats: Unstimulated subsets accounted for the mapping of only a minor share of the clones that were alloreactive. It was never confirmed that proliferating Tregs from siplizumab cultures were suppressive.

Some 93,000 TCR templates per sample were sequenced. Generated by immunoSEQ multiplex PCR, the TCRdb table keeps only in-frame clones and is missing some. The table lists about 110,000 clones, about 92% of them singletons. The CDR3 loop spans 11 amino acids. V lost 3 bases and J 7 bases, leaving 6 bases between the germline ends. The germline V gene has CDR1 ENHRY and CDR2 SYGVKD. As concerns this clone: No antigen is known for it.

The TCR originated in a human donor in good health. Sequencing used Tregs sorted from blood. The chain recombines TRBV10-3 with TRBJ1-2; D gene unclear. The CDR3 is CAISDGVGYTF. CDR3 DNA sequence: TGTGCCATCAGTGATGGGGTTGGCTACACCTTC.